This T cell receptor (beta chain) was captured in a study of Graves' ophthalmopathy and Graves' hyperthyroidism. Study-wide points: The authors also found most expanded thyroid clonotypes above 0.001 frequency in blood. Stable hyperthyroidism and ophthalmopathy were told apart by a 13-signature model, which achieved 85% to 90% sensitivity and 81.08% specificity.

The CDR3 covers 13 residues. Germline V gives CDR1 MNHNY, CDR2 SVGAGI (reference sequence). V lost 4 bases to trimming and J lost 6 bases, with 12 bases between them. Note on this clonotype: Its matching antigen is unknown. A much more abundant neighbour one base away suggests this may be a read error.

Aged 18 to 65, hyperthyroidism patients had new diagnoses of under 2 months' duration. The authors diagnosed from clinical symptoms, serum thyroxine, TRAb, thyroid ultrasound and orbital computed tomography. As the template, RNA transcripts were used to amplify TCR beta CDR3 regions. HTBI primers primed a first-round RT-PCR, and a second-round multiplex PCR followed. In TCRdb, the multiplex PCR reads were re-called with MiXCR into one record per CDR3 protein. The sample carries a few hundred thousand distinct CDR3 sequences, about 40% recorded once. The sample was peripheral blood or thyroid tissue (not recorded which). The rearrangement links TRBV6-6 to TRBJ1-2; D not certain. This TCR was sampled from an adult man with Graves' hyperthyroidism. CDR3 in DNA: TGTGCCAGCAGTTCACAGAGGGAGGATGGCTACACCTTC. Translation: CASSSQREDGYTF.